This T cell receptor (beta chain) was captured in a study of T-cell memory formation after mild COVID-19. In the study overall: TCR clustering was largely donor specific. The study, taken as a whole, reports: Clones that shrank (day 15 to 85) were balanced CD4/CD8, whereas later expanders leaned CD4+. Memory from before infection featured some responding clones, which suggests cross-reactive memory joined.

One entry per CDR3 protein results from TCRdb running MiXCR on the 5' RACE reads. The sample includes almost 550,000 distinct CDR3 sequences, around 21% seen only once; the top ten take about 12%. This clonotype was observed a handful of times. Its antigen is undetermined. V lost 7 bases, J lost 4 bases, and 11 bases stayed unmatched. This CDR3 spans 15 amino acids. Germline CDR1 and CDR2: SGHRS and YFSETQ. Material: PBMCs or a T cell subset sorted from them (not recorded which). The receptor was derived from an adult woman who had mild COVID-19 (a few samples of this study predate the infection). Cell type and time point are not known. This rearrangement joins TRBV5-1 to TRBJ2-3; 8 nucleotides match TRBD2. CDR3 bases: TGCGCCAGCCTCCTGGTAGCGGGATCCCCAGATACGCAGTATTTT. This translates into CASLLVAGSPDTQYF.